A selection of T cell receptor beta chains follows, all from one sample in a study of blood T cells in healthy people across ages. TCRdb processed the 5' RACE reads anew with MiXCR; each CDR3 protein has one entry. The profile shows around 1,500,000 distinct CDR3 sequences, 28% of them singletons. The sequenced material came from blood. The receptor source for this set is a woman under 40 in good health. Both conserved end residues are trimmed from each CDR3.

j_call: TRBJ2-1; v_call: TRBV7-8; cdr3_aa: ASSFLQGGEQF
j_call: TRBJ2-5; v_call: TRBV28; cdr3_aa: ASSPVWRETQY
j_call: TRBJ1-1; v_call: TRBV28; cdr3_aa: ASTPFGRLYSEAF
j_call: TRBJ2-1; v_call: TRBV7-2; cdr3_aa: ASSPGLAANEQF
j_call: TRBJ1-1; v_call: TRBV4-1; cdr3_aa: ASSRDSLGEAF
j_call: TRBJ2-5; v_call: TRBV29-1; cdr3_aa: SAWTGGEETQY
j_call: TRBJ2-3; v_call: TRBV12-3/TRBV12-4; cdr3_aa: ASSWVAGRTDTQY
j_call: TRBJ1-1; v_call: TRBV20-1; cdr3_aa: GGGVGRNTEAF
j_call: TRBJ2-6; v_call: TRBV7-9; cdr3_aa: ASSPGVANVLT
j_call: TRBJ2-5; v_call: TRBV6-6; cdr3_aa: ASNLGAQETQY
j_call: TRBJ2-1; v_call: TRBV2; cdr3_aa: ASSDLESLYPF
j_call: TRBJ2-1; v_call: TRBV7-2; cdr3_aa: ASSKTSGGSSYNEQF
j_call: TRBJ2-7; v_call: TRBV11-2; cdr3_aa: ASSLDGGRLYEQY
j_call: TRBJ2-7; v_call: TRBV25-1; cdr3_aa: ASSELAVYEQY
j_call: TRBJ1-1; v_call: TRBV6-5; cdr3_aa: ASSYSNPGVTEAF
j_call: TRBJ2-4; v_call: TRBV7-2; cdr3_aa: ASSAALAGGLEQY
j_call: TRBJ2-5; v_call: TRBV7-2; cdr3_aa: ASSPRTSGSPTQY
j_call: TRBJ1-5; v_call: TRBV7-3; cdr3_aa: ASSLRWGPYSSQPQH
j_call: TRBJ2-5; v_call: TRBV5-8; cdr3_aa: ASSLGPGREETQY
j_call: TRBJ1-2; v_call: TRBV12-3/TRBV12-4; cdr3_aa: ASSPGIYYGYT
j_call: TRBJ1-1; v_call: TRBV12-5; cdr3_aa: ASGLSSLAF
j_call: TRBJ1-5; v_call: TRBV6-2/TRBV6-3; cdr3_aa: ASSQTGITQPQH
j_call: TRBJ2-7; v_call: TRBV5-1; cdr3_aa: ASSLGGGGQGEQY
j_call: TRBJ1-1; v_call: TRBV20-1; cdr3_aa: SARDPWGNTEAF
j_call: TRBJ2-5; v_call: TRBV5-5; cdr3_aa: ASSRRTGPTETQY
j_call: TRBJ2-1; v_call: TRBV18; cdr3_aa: ASSHLAGGQSEQF
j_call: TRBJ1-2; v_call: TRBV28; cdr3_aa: ASSFGDRSNGYT
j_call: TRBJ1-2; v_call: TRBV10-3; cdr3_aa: AIRFGPGRGYT
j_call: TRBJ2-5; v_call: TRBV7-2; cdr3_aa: ASSLVMGRETQY
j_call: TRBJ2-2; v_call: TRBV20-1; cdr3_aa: SAREPRASGRGELF
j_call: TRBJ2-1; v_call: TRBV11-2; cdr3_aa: ASSLDSGIQF
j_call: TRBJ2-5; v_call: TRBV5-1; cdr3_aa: ASRPLGLRAETQY
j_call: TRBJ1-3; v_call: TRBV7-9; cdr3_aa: ASSSWEGNSGNTIY
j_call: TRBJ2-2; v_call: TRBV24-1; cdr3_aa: ATLARNSGTGGELF
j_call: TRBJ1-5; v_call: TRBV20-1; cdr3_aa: SAALGVGNQPQH
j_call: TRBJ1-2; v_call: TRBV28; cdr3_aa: ATLADSLYGYT
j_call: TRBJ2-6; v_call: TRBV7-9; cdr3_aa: ASSLRGADSGANVLT
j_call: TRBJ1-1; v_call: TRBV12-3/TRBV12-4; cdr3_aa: ASSLTDRAGTEAF
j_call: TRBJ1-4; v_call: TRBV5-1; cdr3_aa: ASIPTRGDREEKLF
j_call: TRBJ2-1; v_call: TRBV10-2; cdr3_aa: ASSPETSGTYEQF
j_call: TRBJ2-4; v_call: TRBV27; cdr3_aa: ASSLSALGTKNIQY
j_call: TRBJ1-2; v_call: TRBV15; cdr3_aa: ATSIIDRANYGYT
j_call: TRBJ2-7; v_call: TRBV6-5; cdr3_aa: ASSPRGGHSYEQY
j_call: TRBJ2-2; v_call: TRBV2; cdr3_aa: ASRPRNTGELF
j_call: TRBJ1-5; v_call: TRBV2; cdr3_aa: ASSDGPGGFGQPQH
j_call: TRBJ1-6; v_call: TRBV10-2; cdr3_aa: ASSRGEGSPLH
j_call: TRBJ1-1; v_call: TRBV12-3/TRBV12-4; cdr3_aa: ALGETEWNTEAF
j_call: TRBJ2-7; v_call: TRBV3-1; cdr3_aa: ASSQGDRQGEQY
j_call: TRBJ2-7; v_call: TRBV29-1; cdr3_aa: SVLCSGRSNERY
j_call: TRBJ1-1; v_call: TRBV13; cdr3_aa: ASIGGGNTEAF
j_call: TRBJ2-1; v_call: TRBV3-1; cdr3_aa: ASSQAGGSYEQF
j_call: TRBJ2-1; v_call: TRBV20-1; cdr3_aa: SARDAMHPSRRQF
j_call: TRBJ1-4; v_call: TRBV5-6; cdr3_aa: ASSSYPRNEKLF
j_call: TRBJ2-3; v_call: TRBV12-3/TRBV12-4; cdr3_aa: ASSFRQGSDAQY